This passage covers 29 T cell receptor beta chains from one sample sequenced in a study of beta chain features in type 1 diabetes. Regarding the study as a whole: In every one of the four CD4+ subsets, TCRB CDR3s were moderately but significantly shorter in Type 1 diabetes patients.

Their recognized antigens are unknown. cDNA synthesis used the whole RNA isolate, giving expressed TCRB sequences. The data were produced by immunoSEQ multiplex PCR, yet TCRdb's version contains in-frame clones alone and is incomplete. Here the sample spans approximately 170,000 clones, about 7.9% being singletons. The specimen sequenced was central memory CD4+ T cells from blood. These receptors all stem from a man aged 18 to 30 with type 1 diabetes.

The chain recombines TRBV9 with TRBJ2-7; no clear D gene. The CDR3 extends over 13 amino acids. CDR1 and CDR2 (germline): SGDLS, YYNGEE. V was pared by 0 bases and J by 3 bases, with 7 bases between. The CDR3 bases are TGTGCCAGCAGCGTAGGGCCAGACTACGAGCAGTACTTC. Translated: CASSVGPDYEQYF.

The chain links TRBV7-2 to TRBJ2-7; possibly TRBD1 for D (6 bases). Germline V CDR1 and CDR2: SGHTA, FQGNSA. Trimming removed 6 bases from V and 6 bases from J, with 15 bases in between. The CDR3 extends over 13 amino acids. Written as DNA, the CDR3 is TGTGCCAGCAGTCCCAGGGGATCGGGCGAGCAGTACTTC. Encoded protein: CASSPRGSGEQYF.

The chain has TRBV27 and TRBJ2-5; D remains unclear. Per germline, CDR1 MNHEY and CDR2 SMNVEV (reference sequence). Between the trimmed V and J ends, which lost 3 bases and 2 bases, there was a span of 7 bases. This CDR3 has 13 residues. The CDR3 coding sequence is TGTGCCAGCAGTTTCTTAGAGCAAGAGACCCAGTACTTC. Translated: CASSFLEQETQYF.

This clone has only a few counts. This rearrangement joins TRBV10-3 to TRBJ1-5; D is unclear. CDR1 is ENHRY and CDR2 is SYGVKD in the germline V gene. This CDR3 is built from 13 residues. Trimming shortened V by 6 bases and J by 4 bases, and 10 bases separated the two germline ends. CDR3 sequence: CAISENSNQPQHF. The CDR3 DNA sequence: TGTGCCATCAGCGAGAATAGTAATCAGCCCCAGCATTTT.

DNA for the CDR3: TGTGCCAGCAGTTTAGAAGGGACAGGGACCTACGAGCAGTACTTC. The encoded protein is CASSLEGTGTYEQYF. V gene TRBV28 combines with J gene TRBJ2-7; TRBD1 matches 9 bases. V lost 2 bases, J lost 2 bases, and 4 bases stayed unmatched. This CDR3 has 15 residues. CDR1 MDHEN and CDR2 SYDVKM come from the germline V gene.

This clone came up a few times. The chain recombines TRBV30 with TRBJ2-2; 7 nucleotides agree with TRBD2. CDR1 and CDR2 from the germline V gene are GTSNPN and SVGIG (reference sequence). Trimming took 7 bases from V and 6 from J; bases not matched to a gene: 5. The CDR3 sequence is 12 residues long. The CDR3 DNA reads TGTGCCTCCCGTGGGGGGGCCGGGGAGCTGTTTTTT. Translating gives CASRGGAGELFF.

The genes are TRBV25-1 and TRBJ2-7, with TRBD2 identical over 15 bases. The CDR3 loop spans 16 amino acids. Germline V gene sequence: CDR1 MGHDK, CDR2 SYGVNS. The V gene end was trimmed by 7 bases and the J gene end by 3 bases; junction bases not matched to a gene: 7. The DNA for the CDR3 is TGTGCCAGCACCGATCCGGGACTAGCGGGAGGCTACGAGCAGTACTTC. This sequence encodes CASTDPGLAGGYEQYF.

This clone was seen only a few times. The V call is TRBV9, the J call TRBJ2-7, with a possible D match to TRBD2 (5 bases). Germline CDR1 and CDR2: SGDLS and YYNGEE. Trimming cost V 7 bases and J 5 bases, with 22 bases left between them. This CDR3 spans 15 amino acids. The CDR3: CASDTPGSWANEQYF. The CDR3 nucleotides are TGTGCCAGCGACACACCGGGGAGTTGGGCCAACGAGCAGTACTTC.

This chain joins TRBV7-6 and TRBJ2-3, with 11 bases lining up with TRBD2. There are 15 residues in the CDR3. The ends lost 4 bases at V and 10 bases at J; junction bases unmatched: 10. Germline V gene sequence: CDR1 SGHVS, CDR2 FNYEAQ. In DNA, the CDR3 is TGTGCCAGCAGCTCCGCAACTAGCGGGGGTACGGCGCAGTATTTT. The encoded protein is CASSSATSGGTAQYF. Looking up the rest from reference TRBV7-6 and TRBJ2-3 gives the full variable domain: GAGVSQSPRYKVTKRGQDVALRCDPISGHVSLYWYRQALGQGPEFLTYFNYEAQQDKSGLPNDRFSAERPEGSISTLTIQRTEQRDSAMYRCASSSATSGGTAQYFGPGTRLTVL.

This clone was seen a handful of times. The CDR3 protein is CASRFLEGSLEQFF. The CDR3 region has the DNA TGTGCCAGTAGATTTTTAGAAGGGAGCCTTGAGCAGTTCTTC. The genes are TRBV19 and TRBJ2-1; maybe TRBD2 (5 bases). This CDR3 has 14 residues. Trimming cost V 6 bases and J 9 bases, with 18 bases left between them. The germline CDR1 and CDR2 sequences are LNHDA and SQIVND (reference sequence).

This clone was counted between two and nine times. The chain combines TRBV11-1 with TRBJ2-5; D may be TRBD2 (6 bases). The germline V gene encodes CDR1 SGHAT and CDR2 FQDESV (reference sequence). Between the trimmed V and J ends, which lost 7 bases and 1 base, there was a span of 22 bases. CDR3 length: 17 amino acids. The CDR3 nucleotides are TGTGCCAGCACCAAGAACCCCGGCGGGATCCCCCAAGAGACCCAGTACTTC. This encodes CASTKNPGGIPQETQYF.

Written as DNA, the CDR3 is TGTGCCAGCAGGCAGATGGGGCAGGGTCTTCACGAGCAGTACTTC. Its translation: CASRQMGQGLHEQYF. This chain links TRBV2 with TRBJ2-7; weak D call: TRBD1 (5 bases). Per germline, CDR1 SNHLY and CDR2 FYNNEI. CDR3 length equals 15 residues. Trimming pared 6 bases from V and 5 bases from J, leaving 20 bases between.

The V and J genes are TRBV5-6 and TRBJ1-2; 9 nucleotides line up with TRBD1. This CDR3 contains 15 residues. Per the germline V gene, CDR1 is SGHDT and CDR2 is YYEEEE. The trim removed 2 bases at V and 5 bases at J, leaving 7 bases unmatched. CDR3 amino acids: CASSLKGTGIYGYTF. The DNA of the CDR3 is TGTGCCAGCAGCTTAAAAGGGACAGGGATTTATGGCTACACCTTC.

This chain connects TRBV7-2 to TRBJ1-3; D remains ambiguous. Germline-derived CDR1 and CDR2 are SGHTA and FQGNSA. The length of the CDR3 is 16 residues. Trimming removed 3 bases at V and 3 bases at J, with 15 bases between. The CDR3 reads CASSFLGGMIGNTIYF. CDR3 in DNA: TGTGCCAGCAGCTTTCTAGGAGGAATGATTGGAAACACCATATATTTT.

This chain links TRBV7-2 with TRBJ2-3; TRBD2 matches 9 bases. The CDR3 extends over 14 amino acids. CDR1 SGHTA and CDR2 FQGNSA come from the germline V gene. The V gene end was trimmed by 5 bases and the J gene end by 5 bases; junction bases not matched to a gene: 5. This CDR3 is CASSRGGAIDTQYF. CDR3 bases: TGTGCCAGCAGCCGCGGGGGGGCCATAGATACGCAGTATTTT.

The chain is built from TRBV5-1 and TRBJ2-1; D possibly corresponds to TRBD1 (6 bases). The CDR3 contains 16 residues. Germline V gene data show CDR1 as SGHRS and CDR2 as YFSETQ. V dropped 4 bases and J dropped 4 bases, with 18 bases sitting between them. CDR3 loop: CASSPGWDQGYNEQFF. The DNA of the CDR3 is TGCGCCAGCAGCCCGGGGTGGGACCAGGGGTACAATGAGCAGTTCTTC.

This clone was seen a handful of times. The chain has TRBV29-1 and TRBJ1-1; 11 nucleotides match TRBD1. V shed 6 bases and J 1 base; nucleotides not matched to a gene: 1. This CDR3 is built from 13 residues. The V gene's germline CDR1 is SQVTM and CDR2 ANQGSEA. CDR3 bases: TGCAGCGTAGGACAGGGGGCGAACACTGAAGCTTTCTTT. Amino acids: CSVGQGANTEAFF. Full variable domain (missing parts from reference TRBV29-1 and TRBJ1-1): SAVISQKPSRDICQRGTSLTIQCQVDSQVTMMFWYRQQPGQSLTLIATANQGSEATYESGFVIDKFPISRPNLTFSTLTVSNMSPEDSSIYLCSVGQGANTEAFFGQGTRLTVV.

This clone was counted a few times. The gene calls are TRBV27 and TRBJ2-5, with TRBD1 as a possible D gene (5 bases). Germline-derived CDR1 and CDR2 are MNHEY and SMNVEV (reference sequence). The CDR3 consists of 14 residues. With 2 bases removed from V and 6 bases from J, the gap between germline ends came to 13 bases. Here the CDR3 DNA reads TGTGCCAGCAGTTTAGGGCAGGGCGTCCAGACCCAGTACTTC. Translated: CASSLGQGVQTQYF.

The rearrangement links TRBV18 to TRBJ1-4; D perhaps matches TRBD1 (5 bases). V lost 0 bases and J lost 3, with 11 bases in between. The length of the CDR3 is 16 residues. Germline CDR1 KGHSH, CDR2 LQKENI. CDR3 sequence reads: CASSPPSTGPNEKLFF. The CDR3 DNA is TGTGCCAGCTCACCACCGTCAACAGGCCCTAATGAAAAACTGTTTTTT. Supplemented by reference TRBV18 and TRBJ1-4, the full variable domain reads NAGVMQNPRHLVRRRGQEARLRCSPMKGHSHVYWYRQLPEEGLKFMVYLQKENIIDESGMPKERFSAEFPKEGPSILRIQQVVRGDSAAYFCASSPPSTGPNEKLFFGSGTQLSVL.

This clone was seen only a few times. The rearrangement joins TRBV19 to TRBJ2-2; tentatively, D is TRBD1 (5 bases). With 5 bases removed from V and 3 bases from J, the gap between germline ends came to 10 bases. The CDR3 has 14 amino acids. CDR1 and CDR2 (germline): LNHDA, SQIVND (reference sequence). The CDR3 region is CASSLGRDTGELFF. The CDR3 region has the DNA TGTGCCAGTAGTTTGGGCAGGGACACCGGGGAGCTGTTTTTT.

This chain uses TRBV10-2 with TRBJ2-3; 10 nucleotides agree with TRBD1. V lost 8 bases, J lost 6 bases, and 5 bases stayed unmatched. The germline gives CDR1 WSHSY, CDR2 SAAADI. The CDR3 is made up of 13 amino acids. The CDR3 DNA is TGCGCCAGCGGGACAGGGGAGTTGGATACGCAGTATTTT. Translated, it gives CASGTGELDTQYF.

This clone was seen a handful of times. The chain combines TRBV4-1 with TRBJ1-2, with a tentative D call TRBD1 (5 bases). This CDR3 region has 17 residues. Germline CDR1 MGHRA, CDR2 YSYEKL. Trimming removed 2 bases at V and 3 bases at J, with 19 bases between. Here the CDR3 reads CASSQNTEGRVYYGYTF. The CDR3 DNA is TGCGCCAGCAGCCAAAACACAGAAGGCAGGGTGTACTATGGCTACACCTTC.

The CDR3: CASSSRTGGTGELFF. CDR3 DNA sequence: TGTGCCAGCAGCTCGAGGACGGGGGGGACCGGGGAGCTGTTTTTT. The rearrangement links TRBV7-7 to TRBJ2-2; TRBD2 aligns across 8 bases. V shed 4 bases and J 5 bases; nucleotides not matched to a gene: 6. This CDR3 is built from 15 residues. From germline, CDR1 is SSHAT and CDR2 FNYEAQ (reference sequence).

This clone was observed a handful of times. A read error may be the cause here, since a much bigger clone is one base away. The rearrangement joins TRBV27 to TRBJ1-2; 7 nucleotides align to TRBD1. V shed 6 bases and J 4 bases; nucleotides not matched to a gene: 5. The germline gives CDR1 MNHEY, CDR2 SMNVEV (reference sequence). The CDR3 runs to 13 residues. The CDR3 DNA reads as TGTGCCAGCAGCTCCGGGACAGCCTATGGCTACACCTTC. Translated: CASSSGTAYGYTF.

J is TRBJ2-3 and V is TRBV18; TRBD2 might be the D (6 bases). V was shortened by 5 bases and J by 4 bases, with 7 bases between the two germline ends. Germline V CDR1 and CDR2: KGHSH, LQKENI. The length of the CDR3 is 12 residues. The CDR3 bases are TGTGCCAGCTCAGGGACTTCAGATACGCAGTATTTT. This translates into CASSGTSDTQYF.

This clone was counted between two and nine times. The chain links TRBV2 to TRBJ2-7, with TRBD2 matching 11 bases. V gave up 6 bases and J gave up 1 base; unmatched junction bases: 8. The CDR3 sequence is 16 residues long. The germline V gene encodes CDR1 SNHLY and CDR2 FYNNEI. CDR3 nucleotide sequence: TGTGCCAGCAGGAGGACTAGCGGGCGGGGGTCCTACGAGCAGTACTTC. Translating gives CASRRTSGRGSYEQYF.

V and J are TRBV28 and TRBJ2-2; 7 bases are shared with TRBD2. The CDR3 is made up of 15 amino acids. V trimming: 1 base; J trimming: 4 bases; junction bases outside the gene matches: 3. Germline CDR1 is MDHEN and CDR2 is SYDVKM. The CDR3 DNA reads TGTGCCAGCAGTTTATACGGGAGGACCACCGGGGAGCTGTTTTTT. Protein sequence: CASSLYGRTTGELFF.

This clone was detected only a few times. The V call is TRBV11-2, the J call TRBJ2-7, with D possibly TRBD2 on 5 matching bases. CDR3 size: 14 residues. The V gene lost 1 base and the J gene lost 3 bases, with 10 bases spanning the gap. Germline V lookup: CDR1 SGHAT, CDR2 FQNNGV. The CDR3 coding sequence is TGTGCCAGCAGCTTAGTGATCCGGGGCTACGAGCAGTACTTC. Encoded protein: CASSLVIRGYEQYF.

The gene calls are TRBV11-2 and TRBJ2-1, with 8 bases matching TRBD2. CDR3 size: 14 residues. CDR1 SGHAT and CDR2 FQNNGV come from the germline V gene. Germline trimming cut 8 bases from V and 10 bases from J; bases unmatched to any gene: 13. Written as DNA, the CDR3 is TGTGCCAGCCGGGGGGGGCCGATCTTTGGGGAGCAGTTCTTC. Translated: CASRGGPIFGEQFF.